The 28 T cell receptor beta chains below were found in one sample sequenced in a study. TCRdb reprocessed the RT-PCR reads via MiXCR and lists one record per CDR3 protein. The sample has about 680,000 distinct CDR3 sequences; 12% to 15% are singletons. Sequenced: memory CD4+ T cells from blood. The receptors come from a female donor in good health, serving as a healthy control.

This clonotype turned up a few times. This sequence joins TRBV5-1 and TRBJ1-1; perhaps TRBD1 as D (6 bases). V gave up 3 bases and J gave up 2 bases, with 14 bases separating them. This CDR3 spans 15 amino acids. Germline assignment: CDR1 SGHRS and CDR2 YFSETQ. The CDR3 sequence: CASSSASGGNTEAFF. The CDR3 DNA sequence: TGCGCCAGCAGCTCCGCCAGTGGGGGCAACACTGAAGCTTTCTTT.

In its sample, this clonotype was seen a few times. The V gene is TRBV20-1, the J gene TRBJ1-2, with D possibly TRBD1 on 6 matching bases. The germline V gene encodes CDR1 DFQATT and CDR2 SNEGSKA (reference sequence). Trimming shortened V by 3 bases and J by 2 bases, and 13 bases separated the two germline ends. This CDR3 has 14 residues. CDR3 protein: CSASAGTNNYGYTF. The CDR3 DNA is TGCAGTGCTAGCGCCGGGACAAACAACTATGGCTACACCTTC.

The chain is built from TRBV5-6 and TRBJ2-7, with 7 bases aligning to TRBD1. The CDR3 consists of 14 residues. With 4 bases clipped from V and 7 bases from J, the junction kept 11 bases outside the gene matches. CDR1 is SGHDT, CDR2 YYEEEE, per germline. The CDR3, as DNA: TGTGCCAGCAGCGCGCTCGACAGGGCCTGGGAGCAGTACTTC. Translated: CASSALDRAWEQYF.

There are a few counts of this clonotype. This rearrangement joins TRBV3-1 to TRBJ2-7; D unclear. Germline V lookup: CDR1 LGHDT, CDR2 YNNKEL (reference sequence). The CDR3 is 15 amino acids. Trimming removed 0 bases at V and 3 bases at J, with 12 bases between. The CDR3 DNA is TGTGCCAGCAGCCAAGATGTCTCCCCCCACTACGAGCAGTACTTC. It codes for CASSQDVSPHYEQYF.

The V gene is TRBV24-1, the J gene TRBJ2-1; D is perhaps TRBD2 (6 bases). This CDR3 contains 13 residues. Germline lookup yields CDR1 KGHDR and CDR2 SFDVKD. The V end lost 3 bases, the J end lost 8 bases, and 10 bases lay between the germline ends. CDR3 bases: TGTGCCACCAGTGATCCCGGGACTTATGAGCAGTTCTTC. The encoded protein is CATSDPGTYEQFF.

The chain joins TRBV7-2 to TRBJ2-1, with 9 bases fitting TRBD2. V was pared by 2 bases and J by 7 bases, with 9 bases of the junction left unmatched. The CDR3 length is 16 residues. The germline CDR1 and CDR2 sequences are SGHTA and FQGNSA. This CDR3 is CASSLTGLAGKNEQFF. CDR3 coding DNA: TGTGCCAGCAGCTTAACAGGGCTAGCGGGGAAGAATGAGCAGTTCTTC.

There are a few counts of this clonotype. The V and J genes are TRBV6-5 and TRBJ2-7; 7 bases agree with TRBD2. The CDR3 runs to 15 residues. Germline V gene lookup returns CDR1 MNHEY and CDR2 SVGAGI. The ends lost 3 bases at V and 1 base at J; junction bases unmatched: 6. Here the CDR3 reads CASSYSERGSYEQYF. The CDR3 DNA reads as TGTGCCAGCAGTTATTCGGAGCGGGGATCCTACGAGCAGTACTTC.

This clonotype was observed a handful of times. This chain joins TRBV20-1 and TRBJ2-5; TRBD1 or TRBD2 may be the D gene (6 bases each). V was pared by 0 bases and J by 2 bases, with 10 bases between. The length of the CDR3 is 14 residues. Germline-derived CDR1 and CDR2 are DFQATT and SNEGSKA (reference sequence). CDR3 sequence reads: CSAREGGPQETQYF. For the CDR3, the DNA is TGCAGTGCTAGAGAAGGGGGGCCTCAAGAGACCCAGTACTTC.

The chain couples TRBV4-2 to TRBJ2-7; TRBD1 is a possible D gene (5 bases). Germline CDR1 is LGHNA and CDR2 is YNFKEQ. V was clipped by 4 bases and J by 2 bases, with 15 bases between them. The CDR3 is 15 amino acids. CDR3 amino acids: CASSLSTASTYEQYF. In DNA, the CDR3 is TGTGCCAGCAGCCTATCGACAGCCTCCACCTACGAGCAGTACTTC.

This clonotype was observed at least ten times. The chain links TRBV28 to TRBJ2-1; 7 nucleotides line up with TRBD1. V lost 5 bases to trimming and J lost 2 bases; unmatched junction nucleotides: 9. Germline V gene sequence: CDR1 MDHEN, CDR2 SYDVKM. The CDR3 has 16 amino acids. CDR3 nucleotides: TGTGCCAGCAGTCCCCCGGGACAGATGGCCTACAATGAGCAGTTCTTC. It is translated as CASSPPGQMAYNEQFF.

This clonotype was observed a few times. This chain joins TRBV7-9 and TRBJ1-1, with 9 bases lining up with TRBD1. The CDR3 is 15 amino acids. Trimming removed 1 base from V and 3 bases from J; junction bases left unmatched: 3. Germline loops: CDR1 SEHNR, CDR2 FQNEAQ (reference sequence). CDR3 nucleotide sequence: TGTGCCAGCAGCTTAGACAGGGGGCGAGACACTGAAGCTTTCTTT. Translated, it gives CASSLDRGRDTEAFF.

The chain joins TRBV5-1 to TRBJ1-2; D unclear. V shed 8 bases and J shed 6 bases, with 23 bases lying between them. The CDR3 spans 15 residues. Germline values: CDR1 SGHRS, CDR2 YFSETQ. As DNA, the CDR3 is TGCGCCAGTTCTCCTGCGGATCCCGCCTACGATGGCTACACCTTC. Encoded protein: CASSPADPAYDGYTF. Drawing the rest from reference TRBV5-1 and TRBJ1-2, the complete variable domain is KAGVTQTPRYLIKTRGQQVTLSCSPISGHRSVSWYQQTPGQGLQFLFEYFSETQRNKGNFPGRFSGRQFSNSRSEMNVSTLELGDSALYLCASSPADPAYDGYTFGSGTRLTVV.

This clonotype occurred many times. V usage is TRBV3-1 and J usage is TRBJ2-7; D unresolved. CDR3 length equals 12 residues. Germline V lookup: CDR1 LGHDT, CDR2 YNNKEL (reference sequence). Trimming cost V 3 bases and J 0 bases, with 3 bases left between them. The CDR3 reads CASSHFSYEQYF. The CDR3 DNA reads as TGTGCCAGCAGCCACTTCTCCTACGAGCAGTACTTC.

This clonotype was recorded at least ten times. CDR3 amino acids: CSLGKVADTQYF. For the CDR3, the DNA is TGCAGCCTCGGAAAGGTAGCAGATACGCAGTATTTT. The chain links TRBV20-1 to TRBJ2-3; D gene uncertain. The CDR3 extends over 12 amino acids. The V gene's germline CDR1 is DFQATT and CDR2 SNEGSKA (reference sequence).

This clonotype was counted only a few times. The J gene is TRBJ1-2, the V gene TRBV5-5; D gene unclear. There are 13 residues in the CDR3. Germline V gene lookup returns CDR1 SGHKS and CDR2 YYEKEE (reference sequence). The V end was cut by 4 bases, the J end by 4 bases, with 11 bases between. This chain's CDR3 is CASSGTGSYGYTF. The CDR3 DNA is TGTGCCAGCAGCGGCACCGGGAGCTATGGCTACACCTTC.

This clonotype was seen a few times. The J gene is TRBJ2-7, the V gene TRBV7-2; 8 bases map to TRBD1. The germline V gene encodes CDR1 SGHTA and CDR2 FQGNSA. Trimming took 4 bases from V and 3 from J; bases not matched to a gene: 8. The CDR3 has 15 residues. CDR3 residues: CASSSGQGGLYEQYF. Written as DNA, the CDR3 is TGTGCCAGCAGCTCCGGACAGGGAGGCCTCTACGAGCAGTACTTC.

This clonotype was counted a few times. This sequence joins TRBV3-1 and TRBJ1-6; D is unresolved. V was trimmed by 1 base and J by 10 bases, leaving 8 bases between them. This CDR3 comprises 13 residues. Germline loops: CDR1 LGHDT, CDR2 YNNKEL (reference sequence). The CDR3 spells CASSQGRGSPLHF. The CDR3 DNA is TGTGCCAGCAGCCAAGGACGCGGATCACCCCTCCACTTT. The full variable domain, its missing parts supplied by reference TRBV3-1 and TRBJ1-6, is DTAVSQTPKYLVTQMGNDKSIKCEQNLGHDTMYWYKQDSKKFLKIMFSYNNKELIINETVPNRFSPKSPDKAHLNLHINSLELGDSAVYFCASSQGRGSPLHFGNGTRLTVT.

This clonotype was seen ten or more times. The chain is built from TRBV20-1 and TRBJ2-3; TRBD2 aligns across 12 bases. There are 15 residues in the CDR3. Germline CDR1 DFQATT, CDR2 SNEGSKA (reference sequence). J lost 6 bases, V lost 2 bases, and 6 bases had no gene match. CDR3 DNA sequence: TGCAGTGCTAGACCCCCTAGCGGGAGGGTGGATACGCAGTATTTT. It translates to CSARPPSGRVDTQYF.

The rearrangement joins TRBV28 to TRBJ2-7, with D unresolved. Germline CDR1 MDHEN, CDR2 SYDVKM. The CDR3 loop spans 12 amino acids. V lost 6 bases and J 0 bases, leaving 6 bases between the germline ends. The CDR3 DNA follows: TGTGCCAGCAGATACAACTCCTACGAGCAGTACTTC. Amino acids: CASRYNSYEQYF.

This clonotype was observed a handful of times. The chain is built from TRBV6-1 and TRBJ1-1; no clear D. The CDR3 consists of 16 residues. Germline V gene sequence: CDR1 MNHNS, CDR2 SASEGT. The ends were cut back, 4 bases at V and 1 base at J, with 16 bases in the middle. The CDR3 is CASSVGHLVQNTEAFF. CDR3 in DNA: TGTGCCAGCAGTGTAGGGCACCTGGTGCAGAACACTGAAGCTTTCTTT.

This clonotype was recorded at least ten times. The CDR3 nucleotides are TGTGCCAGCAGTTACCCCTACGGGACAGGACCGGCGAACACTGAAGCTTTCTTT. It codes for CASSYPYGTGPANTEAFF. The chain couples TRBV6-2 or TRBV6-3 to TRBJ1-1; 8 bases are shared with TRBD1. J lost 1 base, V lost 2 bases, and 12 bases had no gene match. CDR3 size: 18 residues. CDR1 is MNHEY, CDR2 SVGEGT, per germline.

Ten or more counts support this clonotype. The rearrangement uses TRBV4-3 and TRBJ1-1; tentatively, D is TRBD1 (5 bases). Germline V gene sequence: CDR1 LGHNA, CDR2 YSLEER. This CDR3 comprises 15 residues. V lost 5 bases and J 6 bases, leaving 19 bases between the germline ends. The CDR3 DNA sequence: TGCGCCAGCAGCGCGGAGGTCGGGGGGTACTCTGAAGCTTTCTTT. Its translation is CASSAEVGGYSEAFF.

V and J are TRBV11-2 and TRBJ2-1; possibly TRBD1 for D (5 bases). CDR1 is SGHAT and CDR2 is FQNNGV in the germline V gene. This CDR3 has 15 residues. Between the trimmed V and J ends, which lost 4 bases and 5 bases, there was a span of 15 bases. The CDR3 loop is CASSSQGFVDNEQFF. The DNA of the CDR3 is TGTGCCAGCAGCTCCCAGGGTTTCGTGGACAATGAGCAGTTCTTC.

This clonotype appeared a few times. This chain connects TRBV9 to TRBJ2-7; D might be TRBD1 (5 bases). CDR1 and CDR2 (germline): SGDLS, YYNGEE. The ends were cut back, 4 bases at V and 4 bases at J, with 15 bases in the middle. The length of the CDR3 is 14 residues. CDR3 nucleotide sequence: TGTGCCAGCAGCCCCCGGACAAGGTGGTACGAGCAGTACTTC. Protein product: CASSPRTRWYEQYF.

The chain joins TRBV12-3 or TRBV12-4 to TRBJ1-4; D call uncertain. V gave up 8 bases and J gave up 7 bases, with 11 bases separating them. The CDR3 covers 12 residues. The CDR3 coding sequence is TGTGCCAGCGGGCATAGGGCTGAAAAACTGTTTTTT. It translates to CASGHRAEKLFF.

In its sample, this clonotype was seen a few times. The rearrangement uses TRBV12-3 or TRBV12-4 and TRBJ1-1; a possible D gene is TRBD1 (6 bases). There are 16 residues in the CDR3. Trimming pared 7 bases from V and 13 bases from J, leaving 31 bases between. The CDR3 DNA sequence: TGTGCCAGCACCCGGGGGGGGGGCGCGGCTGGTCTTATGGTTTTCTTT. Its translation is CASTRGGGAAGLMVFF.

The CDR3 is CSVELRDRGRNEQFF. In nucleotides, the CDR3 is TGCAGCGTTGAATTAAGGGACAGGGGGCGGAATGAGCAGTTCTTC. The chain couples TRBV29-1 to TRBJ2-1; 12 bases map to TRBD1. Germline values: CDR1 SQVTM, CDR2 ANQGSEA. Trimming at V came to 2 bases and at J to 7 bases, leaving 6 bases not matched to a gene. CDR3 length: 15 amino acids.

This clonotype was observed a few times. The V and J genes are TRBV4-2 and TRBJ2-2; 7 bases align to TRBD2. CDR1 and CDR2 (germline): LGHNA, YNFKEQ. The junction had 16 bases not matched to a gene; V was cut back by 9 bases and J by 0 bases. The CDR3 loop spans 18 amino acids. The chain's CDR3 is CARWAGEPNTPNTGELFF. For the CDR3, the DNA is TGTGCCAGATGGGCGGGAGAGCCGAATACTCCGAACACCGGGGAGCTGTTTTTT.